These T cell receptor beta chains were read from a single sample in a study of siplizumab effects on memory and regulatory T cells. Clones were sequenced by immunoSEQ multiplex PCR, and TCRdb holds only the in-frame ones, with some missing. This table has about 64,000 clones, roughly 97% appearing once. Sequenced: naive CD8+ T cells sorted from blood. These receptors were taken from a human donor in good health. The CDR3 runs from the conserved cysteine through the conserved F or W. The order of the fields is clone size, D gene, V gene, J gene, CDR3 DNA, CDR3 protein. A D gene is named only where the DNA matches it firmly. Clone size appears in some rows only: once, few, many, or a class for an expanded clone.

clone_size: once; d_call: .; v_call: TRBV5-8; j_call: TRBJ1-2; cdr3_nt: TGTGCCAGCAGCTTGGCCGATAGCCTAGCTAACTATGGCTACACCTTC; cdr3_aa: CASSLADSLANYGYTF
clone_size: .; d_call: .; v_call: TRBV28; j_call: TRBJ2-5; cdr3_nt: TGTGCCAGCAGTTTAGGGGGGTCGGGCCAAGAGACCCAGTACTTC; cdr3_aa: CASSLGGSGQETQYF
clone_size: .; d_call: .; v_call: TRBV7-8; j_call: TRBJ1-1; cdr3_nt: TGTGCCAGCAGCTTACAGAACACTGAAGCTTTCTTT; cdr3_aa: CASSLQNTEAFF
clone_size: .; d_call: .; v_call: TRBV14; j_call: TRBJ1-2; cdr3_nt: TGTGCCAGCAGCCCCGGACAGTCCTATGGCTACACCTTC; cdr3_aa: CASSPGQSYGYTF
clone_size: .; d_call: .; v_call: TRBV7-9; j_call: TRBJ2-5; cdr3_nt: TGTGCCAGCAGCTTAAGCCGGGACGGGGAGACCCAGTACTTC; cdr3_aa: CASSLSRDGETQYF
clone_size: .; d_call: TRBD1; v_call: TRBV6-7; j_call: TRBJ1-5; cdr3_nt: TGTGCCAGCAGTTACTCGGGACAGGATGTGCAGCCCCAGCATTTT; cdr3_aa: CASSYSGQDVQPQHF
clone_size: .; d_call: TRBD1; v_call: TRBV14; j_call: TRBJ2-7; cdr3_nt: TGTGCCAGCTCAGGGACAGGGCCAATCTACGAGCAGTACTTC; cdr3_aa: CASSGTGPIYEQYF
clone_size: .; d_call: .; v_call: TRBV30; j_call: TRBJ2-7; cdr3_nt: TGTGCCTGGAGTGACGGACGGTCCTACGAGCAGTACTTC; cdr3_aa: CAWSDGRSYEQYF
clone_size: .; d_call: .; v_call: TRBV7-3; j_call: TRBJ2-5; cdr3_nt: TGTGCCAGCAGCTTGGGGGGACAAGAGACCCAGTACTTC; cdr3_aa: CASSLGGQETQYF
clone_size: .; d_call: .; v_call: TRBV11-2; j_call: TRBJ2-7; cdr3_nt: TGTGCCAGCAGCCTAGGACAGTCCTACGAGCAGTACTTC; cdr3_aa: CASSLGQSYEQYF
clone_size: .; d_call: TRBD2; v_call: TRBV7-9; j_call: TRBJ2-3; cdr3_nt: TGTGCCAGCAGCCCAGGGACTAGCGGGGGGGCCGGAACAGATACGCAGTATTTT; cdr3_aa: CASSPGTSGGAGTDTQYF
clone_size: .; d_call: .; v_call: TRBV4-2; j_call: TRBJ2-1; cdr3_nt: TGTGCCAGCAGCCAAGAAATACTGGGTCGTGATGAGCAGTTCTTC; cdr3_aa: CASSQEILGRDEQFF
clone_size: once; d_call: .; v_call: TRBV9; j_call: TRBJ2-7; cdr3_nt: TGTGCCAGCAGCGTAGGGACATCTATTTACGAGCAGTACTTC; cdr3_aa: CASSVGTSIYEQYF
clone_size: .; d_call: .; v_call: TRBV5-1; j_call: TRBJ1-3; cdr3_nt: TGCGCCAGCAGCCCGACGGTAGCTGGAAACACCATATATTTT; cdr3_aa: CASSPTVAGNTIYF
clone_size: .; d_call: TRBD1; v_call: TRBV4-1; j_call: TRBJ2-7; cdr3_nt: TGCGCCAGCAGTACGACAGGGCGGACTCTCGAGCAGTACTTC; cdr3_aa: CASSTTGRTLEQYF
clone_size: .; d_call: .; v_call: TRBV5-4; j_call: TRBJ1-1; cdr3_nt: TGTGCCAGCAGCCCTCGGGGGACTGAAGCTTTCTTT; cdr3_aa: CASSPRGTEAFF
clone_size: few; d_call: .; v_call: TRBV7-3; j_call: TRBJ1-2; cdr3_nt: TGTGCCAGCAGCTTAGGGACGGGCTATGGCTACACCTTC; cdr3_aa: CASSLGTGYGYTF